The 19 T cell receptor beta chains listed next were all sequenced from one sample in a study of graft-versus-host responses after intestinal transplantation. These TCRs are of unknown antigen specificity. Produced via immunoSEQ multiplex PCR; TCRdb's table is partial and in-frame only. The table shows 80,000 to 100,000 clones, with 90% occurring only once. This specimen was unstimulated CD4+ T cells sorted from spleen or lymph node cells, taken before intestinal transplant. Every receptor here comes from a human donor who received an intestinal transplant.

The rearrangement links TRBV11-3 to TRBJ1-1; no firm D call. Trimming removed 5 bases from V and 1 base from J, with 8 bases in between. There are 13 residues in the CDR3. Germline assignment: CDR1 SGHNT and CDR2 YENEEA. CDR3 in amino acids: CASSLRQNTEAFF. As DNA, the CDR3 is TGTGCCAGCAGCCTAAGACAGAACACTGAAGCTTTCTTT.

The rearrangement joins TRBV9 to TRBJ2-2; 8 nucleotides align to TRBD2. The CDR3 consists of 15 residues. Trimming at V came to 5 bases and at J to 3 bases, leaving 6 bases not matched to a gene. Germline CDR1 is SGDLS and CDR2 is YYNGEE. In DNA form, the CDR3 reads TGTGCCAGCAGATCGCCGGGACTAGACACCGGGGAGCTGTTTTTT. Residues: CASRSPGLDTGELFF. Variable domain in full (rest from reference TRBV9 and TRBJ2-2): DSGVTQTPKHLITATGQRVTLRCSPRSGDLSVYWYQQSLDQGLQFLIQYYNGEERAKGNILERFSAQQFPDLHSELNLSSLELGDSALYFCASRSPGLDTGELFFGEGSRLTVL.

This chain connects TRBV6-5 to TRBJ1-3, with TRBD1 matching over 8 bases. Germline V lookup: CDR1 MNHEY, CDR2 SVGAGI. V lost 6 bases to trimming and J lost 0 bases; unmatched junction nucleotides: 4. This CDR3 is 15 amino acids long. CDR3: CASRLQGGSGNTIYF. The CDR3 DNA sequence: TGTGCCAGCAGGCTACAGGGGGGCTCTGGAAACACCATATATTTT.

The rearrangement uses TRBV6-5 and TRBJ2-1, with 8 positions matching TRBD1. The CDR3 consists of 14 residues. Germline CDR1 reads MNHEY; CDR2 reads SVGAGI. With 5 bases clipped from V and 7 bases from J, the junction kept 7 bases outside the gene matches. CDR3 sequence: CASSRQGPINEQFF. CDR3 DNA: TGTGCCAGCAGTCGACAGGGGCCCATTAATGAGCAGTTCTTC.

The rearrangement joins TRBV2 to TRBJ2-4; 7 nucleotides match TRBD1. CDR1 and CDR2 from the germline V gene are SNHLY and FYNNEI. V shed 7 bases, J shed 0 bases, and the junction held 3 bases outside the gene matches. This CDR3 contains 14 residues. Here the CDR3 reads CASMGQIAKNIQYF. CDR3 DNA sequence: TGTGCCAGCATGGGACAGATAGCCAAAAACATTCAGTACTTC.

A single count supports this clone. The J gene is TRBJ1-5, the V gene TRBV5-1, with 7 nucleotides matching TRBD1. The CDR3 contains 15 residues. Germline CDR1 reads SGHRS; CDR2 reads YFSETQ. The junction had 4 bases not matched to a gene; V was cut back by 4 bases and J by 0 bases. As DNA, the CDR3 is TGCGCCAGCAGCGAGACAGGGAATAGCAATCAGCCCCAGCATTTT. This gives the protein CASSETGNSNQPQHF.

The sample holds a few counts of this clone. The chain links TRBV5-6 to TRBJ2-7, with 7 bases matching TRBD1. V dropped 1 base and J dropped 2; count of bases not matched to a gene: 3. CDR3 length: 14 residues. Germline CDR1 reads SGHDT; CDR2 reads YYEEEE. The CDR3 protein is CASSLSGQAYEQYF. The CDR3 region has the DNA TGTGCCAGCAGCTTGTCCGGACAGGCCTACGAGCAGTACTTC.

This clone was picked up one time. The gene calls are TRBV2 and TRBJ1-2; no clear D gene. This CDR3 has 14 residues. V was cut by 5 bases and J by 0 bases, with 10 bases left in between. Per germline, CDR1 SNHLY and CDR2 FYNNEI. CDR3 amino acids: CASSYRETNYGYTF. In nucleotides, the CDR3 is TGTGCCAGCAGTTACAGAGAAACTAACTATGGCTACACCTTC.

The rearrangement uses TRBV5-1 and TRBJ2-1; 15 bases line up with TRBD2. J lost 5 bases, V lost 4 bases, and 13 bases had no gene match. Germline assignment: CDR1 SGHRS and CDR2 YFSETQ. The CDR3 covers 19 residues. The CDR3 is CASSPIVWTSGGANNEQFF. CDR3 coding DNA: TGCGCCAGCAGCCCCATAGTTTGGACTAGCGGGGGGGCCAACAATGAGCAGTTCTTC.

The chain uses TRBV10-2 and TRBJ2-3; 7 bases are shared with TRBD2. The CDR3 has 12 amino acids. V dropped 8 bases and J dropped 7; count of bases not matched to a gene: 6. Germline V lookup: CDR1 WSHSY, CDR2 SAAADI. CDR3 protein: CASSGGSNTQYF. The CDR3 DNA reads as TGCGCCAGCTCGGGGGGTTCAAATACGCAGTATTTT.

Of note for this clone: Other DNA sequences in this sample translate to the same CDR3. V is TRBV7-9 and J is TRBJ1-1; no clear D gene. Germline CDR1 SEHNR, CDR2 FQNEAQ (reference sequence). This CDR3 is built from 11 residues. V was shortened by 5 bases and J by 3 bases, with 4 bases between the two germline ends. The CDR3 coding sequence is TGTGCCAGCAGCCTCGACACTGAAGCTTTCTTT. It translates to CASSLDTEAFF. The whole variable domain, filled in from reference TRBV7-9 and TRBJ1-1, reads DTGVSQNPRHKITKRGQNVTFRCDPISEHNRLYWYRQTLGQGPEFLTYFQNEAQLEKSRLLSDRFSAERPKGSFSTLEIQRTEQGDSAMYLCASSLDTEAFFGQGTRLTVV.

The J gene is TRBJ2-3, the V gene TRBV4-2, with D tentatively TRBD2 (7 bases). Looked up from germline, CDR1 is LGHNA and CDR2 is YNFKEQ. The CDR3 contains 19 residues. V lost 1 base and J lost 2, with 22 bases in between. Here the CDR3 DNA reads TGTGCCAGCAGCCAAGGAGTAAAGAGCGGGACATATAACACAGATACGCAGTATTTT. It is translated as CASSQGVKSGTYNTDTQYF.

The rearrangement joins TRBV5-1 to TRBJ1-2; TRBD1 aligns across 7 bases. The germline CDR1 and CDR2 sequences are SGHRS and YFSETQ. The length of the CDR3 is 14 residues. J gave up 2 bases and V 2 bases, and 3 bases lay outside the gene matches. The CDR3 bases are TGCGCCAGCAGCTTTACGGGACAGAACTATGGCTACACCTTC. The encoded protein is CASSFTGQNYGYTF.

This clone was recorded a few times. This rearrangement joins TRBV7-9 to TRBJ2-7; D is unclear. V was clipped by 1 base and J by 0 bases, with 7 bases between them. In germline, CDR1 is SEHNR, CDR2 FQNEAQ (reference sequence). This CDR3 spans 14 amino acids. CDR3 loop: CASSLVTDSYEQYF. Here the CDR3 DNA reads TGTGCCAGCAGCTTAGTTACAGACTCCTACGAGCAGTACTTC.

For this clone: This same CDR3 is encoded by further DNA sequences in the sample. The chain carries TRBV4-2 and TRBJ1-2; D unclear. Trimming shortened V by 0 bases and J by 5 bases, and 10 bases separated the two germline ends. Germline values: CDR1 LGHNA, CDR2 YNFKEQ. This CDR3 is 14 amino acids long. CDR3 residues: CASSQDPGDYGYTF. Written as DNA, the CDR3 is TGTGCCAGCAGCCAAGATCCGGGTGATTATGGCTACACCTTC.

V usage is TRBV9 and J usage is TRBJ2-2, with TRBD2 matching over 7 bases. The trim removed 0 bases at V and 3 bases at J, leaving 5 bases unmatched. This CDR3 contains 16 residues. CDR1 and CDR2 from the germline V gene are SGDLS and YYNGEE. CDR3 DNA sequence: TGTGCCAGCAGCGTAGGGGCCCGGGAGGACACCGGGGAGCTGTTTTTT. The encoded protein is CASSVGAREDTGELFF.

The chain joins TRBV6-6 to TRBJ2-3, with a tentative D call TRBD1 (6 bases). V was cut by 2 bases and J by 4 bases, with 7 bases left in between. The germline V gene has CDR1 MNHNY and CDR2 SVGAGI (reference sequence). The CDR3 has 13 residues. The CDR3 DNA reads as TGTGCCAGCAGTTACGGGGGCGCAGATACGCAGTATTTT. This codes for CASSYGGADTQYF.

The chain combines TRBV4-1 with TRBJ2-5, with 9 bases that match TRBD1. CDR1 is MGHRA and CDR2 is YSYEKL in the germline V gene. With V trimmed by 2 bases and J by 5 bases, 12 bases remained unmatched. This CDR3 has 17 residues. The CDR3 sequence is CASSQSVPGTGLETQYF. The CDR3 nucleotides are TGCGCCAGCAGCCAATCTGTCCCCGGGACAGGGCTTGAGACCCAGTACTTC.

The rearrangement links TRBV5-6 to TRBJ2-7; 10 bases agree with TRBD2. The V and J ends lost 4 bases and 3 bases, in that order; junction bases with no gene match: 7. The CDR3 consists of 15 residues. Germline CDR1 SGHDT, CDR2 YYEEEE. As DNA, the CDR3 is TGTGCCAGCAGCGGGGGGACTAGCGCGAACTACGAGCAGTACTTC. Amino acid sequence: CASSGGTSANYEQYF.